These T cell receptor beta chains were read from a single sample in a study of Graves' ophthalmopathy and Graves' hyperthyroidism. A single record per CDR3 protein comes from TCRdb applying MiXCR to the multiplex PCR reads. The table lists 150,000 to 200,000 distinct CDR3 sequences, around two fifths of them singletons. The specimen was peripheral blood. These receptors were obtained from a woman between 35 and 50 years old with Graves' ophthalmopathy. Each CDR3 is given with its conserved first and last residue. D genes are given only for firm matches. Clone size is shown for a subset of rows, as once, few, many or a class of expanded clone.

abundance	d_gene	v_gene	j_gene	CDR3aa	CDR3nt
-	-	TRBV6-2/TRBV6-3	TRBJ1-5	CASSYGHSWREQPQHF	TGTGCCAGCAGTTACGGACACTCCTGGAGAGAACAGCCCCAGCATTTT
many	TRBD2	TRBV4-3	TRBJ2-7	CASSQGSGSFYEQYF	TGCGCCAGCAGCCAAGGTAGCGGGTCCTTCTACGAGCAGTACTTC
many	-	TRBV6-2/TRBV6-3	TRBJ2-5	CASSRELAGETQYF	TGTGCCAGCAGCCGTGAACTAGCAGGGGAGACCCAGTACTTC
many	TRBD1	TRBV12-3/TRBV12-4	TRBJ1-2	CASSFGTGYGYTF	TGTGCCAGCAGTTTTGGGACAGGCTATGGCTACACCTTC
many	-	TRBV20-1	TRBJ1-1	CSARGRGKTEAFF	TGCAGTGCTAGGGGCAGGGGAAAAACTGAAGCTTTCTTT
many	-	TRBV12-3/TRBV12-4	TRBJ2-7	CASSLGGAGGDEQYF	TGTGCCAGCAGTTTGGGGGGGGCTGGCGGGGACGAGCAGTACTTC
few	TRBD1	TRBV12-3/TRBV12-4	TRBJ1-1	CASSLEFVRYRGLTEAFF	TGTGCCAGCAGTTTAGAATTCGTACGGTACAGGGGGCTCACTGAAGCTTTCTTT
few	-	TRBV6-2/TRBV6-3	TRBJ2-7	CASIRLGYEQYF	TGTGCCAGCATAAGACTGGGATACGAGCAGTACTTC
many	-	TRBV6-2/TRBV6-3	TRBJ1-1	CASSLRVNEAFF	TGTGCCAGCAGTCTACGGGTTAATGAAGCTTTCTTT
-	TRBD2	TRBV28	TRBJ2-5	CASSSAGMNQETQYF	TGTGCCAGCAGTTCAGCGGGGATGAACCAAGAGACCCAGTACTTC
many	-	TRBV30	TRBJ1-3	CAEGLGGNTIYF	TGTGCGGAAGGGCTCGGGGGAAACACCATATATTTT
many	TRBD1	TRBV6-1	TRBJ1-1	CASSEAQTGGTEAFF	TGTGCCAGCAGTGAAGCGCAGACAGGGGGCACTGAAGCTTTCTTT
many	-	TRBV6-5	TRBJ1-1	CASSSGRSEAFF	TGTGCCAGCAGTTCCGGACGTTCTGAAGCTTTCTTT
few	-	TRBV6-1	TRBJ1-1	CASIGQMNTEAFF	TGTGCCAGCATAGGACAGATGAACACTGAAGCTTTCTTT
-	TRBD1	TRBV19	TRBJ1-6	CASRSQGARSPLHF	TGTGCCAGTAGGTCACAGGGGGCGCGATCACCCCTCCACTTT
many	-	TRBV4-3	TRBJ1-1	CASSQDRYSFNFKAFF	TGCGCCAGCAGCCAAGATCGCTACAGCTTTAATTTCAAAGCTTTCTTT
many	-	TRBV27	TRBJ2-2	CASSFPNTGELFF	TGTGCCAGCAGTTTTCCGAACACCGGGGAGCTGTTTTTT
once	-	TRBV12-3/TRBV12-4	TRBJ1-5	CASSRPGEPQHF	TGTGCCAGCAGTCGACCGGGGGAGCCCCAGCATTTT
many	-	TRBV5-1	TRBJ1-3	CASSGGSGIGNTIYF	TGCGCCAGCAGCGGGGGAAGTGGTATTGGAAACACCATATATTTT
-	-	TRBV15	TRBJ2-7	CATSREQVYEQYF	TGTGCCACCAGCAGAGAACAGGTCTACGAGCAGTACTTC
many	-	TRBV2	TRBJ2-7	CASSEGQVQHYEQYF	TGTGCCAGCAGTGAAGGGCAGGTACAGCACTACGAGCAGTACTTC
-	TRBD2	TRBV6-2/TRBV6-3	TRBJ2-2	CASSYALADYTGELFF	TGTGCCAGCAGTTACGCGCTAGCGGACTACACCGGGGAGCTGTTTTTT
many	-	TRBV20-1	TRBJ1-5	CSAGAAYSNQPQHF	TGCAGTGCTGGGGCAGCTTATAGCAATCAGCCCCAGCATTTT
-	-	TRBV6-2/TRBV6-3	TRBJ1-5	CASSLEKHQPQHF	TGTGCCAGCAGTTTGGAAAAACATCAGCCCCAGCATTTT
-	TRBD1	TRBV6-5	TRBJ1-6	CASSLTGTGNSPLHF	TGTGCCAGCAGTTTGACGGGGACAGGGAATTCACCCCTCCACTTT
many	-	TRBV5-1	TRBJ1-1	CASSLGARGTEAFF	TGCGCCAGCAGCTTGGGGGCGCGGGGCACTGAAGCTTTCTTT
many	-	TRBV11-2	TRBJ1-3	CASSYVGRSNSGNTIYF	TGTGCCAGCAGCTACGTGGGACGGTCCAACTCTGGAAACACCATATATTTT
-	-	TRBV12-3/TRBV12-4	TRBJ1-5	CASSSYRVGNQPQHF	TGTGCCAGCAGTTCCTACAGGGTTGGGAATCAGCCCCAGCATTTT
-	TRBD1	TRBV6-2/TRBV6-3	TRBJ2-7	CASSYSVPGQGDYEQYF	TGTGCCAGCAGTTACTCGGTCCCGGGACAGGGGGACTACGAGCAGTACTTC
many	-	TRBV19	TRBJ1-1	CASNRGAGRTDTEAFF	TGTGCCAGTAATAGGGGGGCAGGGAGGACGGACACTGAAGCTTTCTTT
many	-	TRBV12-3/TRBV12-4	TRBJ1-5	CASSPGGNQPQHF	TGTGCCAGCAGTCCGGGCGGAAATCAGCCCCAGCATTTT
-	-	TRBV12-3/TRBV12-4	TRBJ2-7	CASSYSASKSYEQYF	TGTGCCAGCAGTTATTCCGCTAGCAAATCCTACGAGCAGTACTTC
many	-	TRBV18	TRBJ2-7	CASSPTSGPYEQYF	TGTGCCAGCTCACCCACCTCTGGCCCCTACGAGCAGTACTTC
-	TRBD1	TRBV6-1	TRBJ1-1	CASSEARDRVLFF	TGTGCCAGCAGTGAAGCTAGAGACAGGGTATTGTTCTTT
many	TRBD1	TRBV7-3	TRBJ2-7	CASSTGDRAEKYF	TGTGCCAGCAGCACAGGAGACAGGGCAGAGAAGTACTTC
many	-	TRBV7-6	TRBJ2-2	CASSKDSILTGELFF	TGTGCCAGCAGCAAAGACAGCATCCTCACCGGGGAGCTGTTTTTT
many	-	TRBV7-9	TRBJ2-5	CASSRHGGEETQYF	TGTGCCAGCAGCCGGCACGGCGGGGAAGAGACCCAGTACTTC
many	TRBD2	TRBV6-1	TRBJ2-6	CASSQSSGRAGANVLTF	TGTGCCAGCAGTCAAAGTAGCGGGAGGGCTGGGGCCAACGTCCTGACTTTC
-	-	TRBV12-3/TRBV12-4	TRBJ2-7	CASSLGVTSYEQYF	TGTGCCAGCAGTTTAGGAGTGACCTCCTACGAGCAGTACTTC
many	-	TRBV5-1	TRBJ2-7	CASSTEGGLEQYF	TGCGCCAGCAGCACCGAGGGGGGGCTCGAGCAGTACTTC
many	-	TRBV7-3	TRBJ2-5	CASSPPPTGLEGSEETQYF	TGTGCCAGCAGCCCTCCGCCGACGGGTCTAGAAGGATCTGAAGAGACCCAGTACTTC
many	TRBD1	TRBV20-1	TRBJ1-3	CSATTGSSGNTIYF	TGCAGTGCGACGACAGGGAGCTCTGGAAACACCATATATTTT
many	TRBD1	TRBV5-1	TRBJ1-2	CASSLQGDRGYTF	TGCGCCAGCAGCTTACAGGGGGATCGTGGCTACACCTTC
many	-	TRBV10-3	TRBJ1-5	CAISEGGARSNQPQHF	TGTGCCATCAGTGAGGGTGGGGCGAGGAGCAATCAGCCCCAGCATTTT